The clone carrying this T cell receptor (beta chain) was counted only a few times. The authors reverse transcribed all of the isolated RNA, so sequencing captured expressed TCRB transcripts. Clones were read by immunoSEQ multiplex PCR, and TCRdb kept only the in-frame ones, dropping some. In the table there are around 170,000 clones, approximately 9.1% of which are singletons. The data derive from a study of beta chain features in type 1 diabetes. CDR3 length: 16 residues. V was clipped by 0 bases and J by 0 bases, with 11 bases between them. The germline V gene encodes CDR1 SGDLS and CDR2 YYNGEE. The sequence derives from a woman younger than 35 in good health. The chain has TRBV9 and TRBJ2-3; weak D call: TRBD2 (6 bases). Sample: central memory CD4+ T cells from blood. CDR3 in DNA: TGTGCCAGCAGCGTAGGGGTCAGCGGGAGCACAGATACGCAGTATTTT. This encodes CASSVGVSGSTDTQYF.